These 19 T cell receptor beta chains were sequenced from one sample in a study of CD8 T cell repertoires and HIV-1 epitope variants. These receptors' targets are unknown. Data came from immunoSEQ multiplex PCR; TCRdb stores just in-frame clones and leaves some out. The sample records fewer than 6,500 clones, roughly 70% being singletons. The sample consisted of cultured CD8+ T cells derived from PBMCs. Receptors were obtained from a male donor with HIV.

V gene TRBV19 combines with J gene TRBJ1-5; D unresolved. V lost 3 bases to trimming and J lost 6 bases, with 15 bases between them. Germline loops: CDR1 LNHDA, CDR2 SQIVND (reference sequence). The CDR3 spans 15 residues. The CDR3 loop is CASSIGNSAGQPQHF. CDR3 nucleotide sequence: TGTGCCAGTAGTATTGGGAACTCCGCCGGTCAGCCCCAGCATTTT.

The chain carries TRBV9 and TRBJ1-1; D gene uncertain. The CDR3 spans 14 residues. Trimming cost V 2 bases and J 2 bases, with 10 bases left between them. Germline V gives CDR1 SGDLS, CDR2 YYNGEE. CDR3 sequence: CASSVSGVNTEAFF. The CDR3 nucleotides are TGTGCCAGCAGCGTCTCCGGGGTTAACACTGAAGCTTTCTTT.

This clone showed up just once. This chain's CDR3 is CASSLGDRINTEAFF. DNA of the CDR3: TGTGCCAGCAGTTTAGGGGACAGGATAAACACTGAAGCTTTCTTT. V is TRBV28 and J is TRBJ1-1; 8 positions agree with TRBD1. Germline V gene lookup returns CDR1 MDHEN and CDR2 SYDVKM. Unmatched junction bases numbered 4, after V lost 2 bases and J lost 2 bases. This CDR3 has 15 amino acids.

This rearrangement joins TRBV10-3 to TRBJ2-7; TRBD2 aligns across 9 bases. The CDR3 covers 21 residues. Germline lookup yields CDR1 ENHRY and CDR2 SYGVKD. J gave up 2 bases and V 0 bases, and 20 bases lay outside the gene matches. The CDR3 nucleotides read TGTGCCATCAGTGAGTCGAGGTACGGACATAGACTAGCGGAAGCGACCTACGAGCAGTACTTC. Translation gives CAISESRYGHRLAEATYEQYF.

V and J are TRBV13 and TRBJ2-1; D uncertain. The germline CDR1 and CDR2 sequences are PRHDT and FYEKMQ (reference sequence). The germline V and J ends were trimmed by 1 base and 4 bases, with 11 bases remaining between them. This CDR3 is 15 amino acids long. CDR3 coding DNA: TGTGCCAGCAGCTTAGAGCCGGAACTTTACAATGAGCAGTTCTTC. Translation gives CASSLEPELYNEQFF.

The chain couples TRBV7-9 to TRBJ1-5, with D possibly being TRBD1 (5 bases). This CDR3 is built from 15 residues. V was shortened by 4 bases and J by 6 bases, with 16 bases between the two germline ends. Germline assignment: CDR1 SEHNR and CDR2 FQNEAQ (reference sequence). The CDR3 DNA is TGTGCCAGCAGCTCCGGGGGAGGGGTCGGTCAGCCCCAGCATTTT. Translating it yields CASSSGGGVGQPQHF.

There are a few counts of this clone. The chain carries TRBV9 and TRBJ1-4, with 8 bases that match TRBD1. The CDR3 loop spans 14 amino acids. V shed 4 bases and J 7 bases; nucleotides not matched to a gene: 6. Germline V lookup: CDR1 SGDLS, CDR2 YYNGEE. CDR3 amino acids: CASSLDRAAEKLFF. CDR3 DNA sequence: TGTGCCAGCAGCTTGGACAGGGCTGCTGAAAAACTGTTTTTT.

This clone was observed a single time. The chain carries TRBV27 and TRBJ2-7; 10 bases are shared with TRBD1. Germline lookup yields CDR1 MNHEY and CDR2 SMNVEV (reference sequence). The CDR3 length is 15 residues. With 4 bases clipped from V and 4 bases from J, the junction kept 7 bases outside the gene matches. CDR3 nucleotides: TGTGCCAGCAGTTACCAGACAGGGGGCGGGTACGAGCAGTACTTC. It specifies CASSYQTGGGYEQYF.

This clone was detected only a few times. The gene calls are TRBV28 and TRBJ1-1; D may be TRBD1 (6 bases). V shed 4 bases and J shed 0 bases, with 9 bases lying between them. The CDR3 contains 14 residues. Germline V lookup: CDR1 MDHEN, CDR2 SYDVKM. CDR3 amino acids: CASSSGQLNTEAFF. CDR3 sequence (DNA): TGTGCCAGCAGTTCCGGACAGCTGAACACTGAAGCTTTCTTT.

This sequence joins TRBV6-5 and TRBJ2-1; D is uncertain. Trimming left V 8 bases short and J 0 bases short, with 14 bases between. The CDR3 is 15 residues long. Germline values: CDR1 MNHEY, CDR2 SVGAGI. CDR3 loop: CASATPTSSYNEQFF. CDR3 nucleotide sequence: TGTGCCAGCGCAACCCCCACGAGCTCCTACAATGAGCAGTTCTTC.

This clone is termed large (0.1 to 1%). This chain joins TRBV4-3 and TRBJ1-4; no clear D. CDR3 length equals 19 residues. From germline, CDR1 is LGHNA and CDR2 YSLEER. V lost 0 bases and J lost 0, with 17 bases in between. CDR3 in DNA: TGCGCCAGCAGCCAAGATTCAACGGGGAACATTGCAACTAATGAAAAACTGTTTTTT. It translates to CASSQDSTGNIATNEKLFF.

The rearrangement joins TRBV6-5 to TRBJ2-2, with TRBD2 identical over 13 bases. CDR3 length equals 15 residues. The germline V gene encodes CDR1 MNHEY and CDR2 SVGAGI. Trimming took 8 bases from V and 6 from J; bases not matched to a gene: 6. CDR3 sequence: CASAWTSGGSGELFF. CDR3 sequence (DNA): TGTGCCAGCGCCTGGACTAGCGGGGGATCCGGGGAGCTGTTTTTT.

This clone was observed a few times. This chain joins TRBV7-9 and TRBJ1-4; weak D call: TRBD1 (6 bases). Germline CDR1 reads SEHNR; CDR2 reads FQNEAQ (reference sequence). The CDR3 is 14 amino acids. V dropped 5 bases and J dropped 5 bases, with 12 bases sitting between them. CDR3 amino acids: CASSQGGTNEKLFF. CDR3 nucleotides: TGTGCCAGCAGCCAAGGGGGAACGAATGAAAAACTGTTTTTT.

This chain connects TRBV7-9 to TRBJ2-7, with 8 positions matching TRBD1. This CDR3 region has 16 residues. The germline V gene has CDR1 SEHNR and CDR2 FQNEAQ (reference sequence). V trimming: 5 bases; J trimming: 3 bases; junction bases outside the gene matches: 12. The CDR3 DNA is TGTGCCAGCAGCCCGCCCACAGGACAGGGCCTCTACGAGCAGTACTTC. It yields the protein CASSPPTGQGLYEQYF.

The chain employs TRBV6-6 and TRBJ2-7; possible D gene TRBD2, 6 bases. This CDR3 contains 11 residues. Germline V gene lookup returns CDR1 MNHNY and CDR2 SVGAGI (reference sequence). The V gene lost 6 bases and the J gene lost 7 bases, with 10 bases spanning the gap. CDR3 DNA sequence: TGTGCCAGCAGCTTTGGGGGGGAGCAGTACTTC. This codes for CASSFGGEQYF.

The genes are TRBV6-5 and TRBJ2-3, with TRBD2 matching 12 bases. In germline, CDR1 is MNHEY, CDR2 SVGAGI. This CDR3 has 16 residues. J was trimmed by 2 bases and V by 4 bases; bases with no gene match: 4. This CDR3 reads CASSSWTSGDTDTQYF. The CDR3 bases are TGTGCCAGCAGTTCCTGGACTAGCGGGGACACAGATACGCAGTATTTT.

The rearrangement uses TRBV6-1 and TRBJ2-2, with unresolved D. The CDR3 spans 15 residues. V lost 8 bases, J lost 7 bases, and 20 bases lay in between. CDR1 is MNHNS and CDR2 is SASEGT in the germline V gene. The CDR3 is CASDAGSWVGGELFF. The CDR3 coding sequence is TGTGCCAGCGACGCCGGTAGCTGGGTGGGCGGGGAGCTGTTTTTT.

This clone was found a few times. This chain joins TRBV28 and TRBJ2-1, with no clear D. V was trimmed by 5 bases and J by 6 bases, leaving 14 bases between them. Germline V gene sequence: CDR1 MDHEN, CDR2 SYDVKM. The CDR3 is 14 residues long. The CDR3 bases are TGTGCCAGCAGTAAACCTCTAGGATTCAATGAGCAGTTCTTC. It is translated as CASSKPLGFNEQFF.

This clone has more than one count but fewer than ten. The chain couples TRBV1 to TRBJ2-7; TRBD2, the table's D call, was not compared with the DNA. TRBV1 is a listed pseudogene. The CDR3 consists of 15 residues. The CDR3 region is CTSSLKREGSYEQYF. The CDR3 DNA reads as TGCACCAGCAGCTTAAAGCGGGAGGGCTCCTACGAGCAGTACTTC.